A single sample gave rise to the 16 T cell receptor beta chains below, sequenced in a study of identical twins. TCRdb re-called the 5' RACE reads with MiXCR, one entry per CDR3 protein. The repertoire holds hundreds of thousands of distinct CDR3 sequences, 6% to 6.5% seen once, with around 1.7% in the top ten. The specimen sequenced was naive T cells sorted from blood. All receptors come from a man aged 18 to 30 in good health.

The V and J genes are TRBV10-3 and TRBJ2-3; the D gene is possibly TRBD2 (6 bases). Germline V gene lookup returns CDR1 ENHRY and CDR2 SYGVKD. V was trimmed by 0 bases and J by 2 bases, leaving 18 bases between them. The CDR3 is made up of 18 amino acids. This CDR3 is CAISESPSGTQYTDTQYF. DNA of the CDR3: TGTGCCATCAGTGAGTCTCCCTCAGGGACTCAATACACAGATACGCAGTATTTT.

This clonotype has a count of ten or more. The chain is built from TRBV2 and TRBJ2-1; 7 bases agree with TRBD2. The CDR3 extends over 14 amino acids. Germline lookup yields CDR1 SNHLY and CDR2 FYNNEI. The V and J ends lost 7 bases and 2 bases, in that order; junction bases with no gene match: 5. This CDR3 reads CASNVLAAYNEQFF. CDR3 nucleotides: TGTGCCAGCAACGTCCTAGCGGCCTACAATGAGCAGTTCTTC.

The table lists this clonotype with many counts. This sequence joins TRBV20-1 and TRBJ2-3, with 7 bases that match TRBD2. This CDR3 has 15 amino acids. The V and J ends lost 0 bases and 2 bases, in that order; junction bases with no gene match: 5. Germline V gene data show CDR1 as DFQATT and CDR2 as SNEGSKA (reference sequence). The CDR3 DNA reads TGCAGTGCTAGAGATCTCGCGGGAGACACAGATACGCAGTATTTT. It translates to CSARDLAGDTDTQYF.

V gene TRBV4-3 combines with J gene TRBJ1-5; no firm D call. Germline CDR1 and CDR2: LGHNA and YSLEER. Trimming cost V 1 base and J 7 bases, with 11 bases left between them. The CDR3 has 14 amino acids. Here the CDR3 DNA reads TGCGCCAGCAGCCAAGGGGTGGGTGGCCAGCCCCAGCATTTT. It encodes CASSQGVGGQPQHF.

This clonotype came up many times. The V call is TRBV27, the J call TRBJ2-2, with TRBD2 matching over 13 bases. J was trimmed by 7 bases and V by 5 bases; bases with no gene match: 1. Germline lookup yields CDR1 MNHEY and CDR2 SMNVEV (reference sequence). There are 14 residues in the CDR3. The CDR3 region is CASSRLAGGGELFF. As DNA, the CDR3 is TGTGCCAGCAGTCGACTAGCGGGAGGCGGGGAGCTGTTTTTT.

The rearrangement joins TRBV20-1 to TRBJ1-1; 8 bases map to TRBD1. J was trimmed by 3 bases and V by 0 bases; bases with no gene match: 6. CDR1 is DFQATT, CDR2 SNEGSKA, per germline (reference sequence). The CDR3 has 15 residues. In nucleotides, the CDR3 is TGCAGTGCTAGAGACCTGACAGGGGCGGACACTGAAGCTTTCTTT. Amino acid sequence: CSARDLTGADTEAFF.

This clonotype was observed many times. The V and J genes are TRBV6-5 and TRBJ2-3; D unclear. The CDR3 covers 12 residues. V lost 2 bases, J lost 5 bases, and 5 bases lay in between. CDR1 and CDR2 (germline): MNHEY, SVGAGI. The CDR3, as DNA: TGTGCCAGCAGTTACACGGGAGATACGCAGTATTTT. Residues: CASSYTGDTQYF.

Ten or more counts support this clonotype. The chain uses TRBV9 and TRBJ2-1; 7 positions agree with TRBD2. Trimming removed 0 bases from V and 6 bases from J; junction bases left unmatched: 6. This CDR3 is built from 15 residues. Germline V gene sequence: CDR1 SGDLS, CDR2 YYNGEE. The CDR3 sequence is CASSVEGGSPNEQFF. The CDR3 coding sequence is TGTGCCAGCAGCGTAGAAGGCGGGAGCCCCAATGAGCAGTTCTTC.

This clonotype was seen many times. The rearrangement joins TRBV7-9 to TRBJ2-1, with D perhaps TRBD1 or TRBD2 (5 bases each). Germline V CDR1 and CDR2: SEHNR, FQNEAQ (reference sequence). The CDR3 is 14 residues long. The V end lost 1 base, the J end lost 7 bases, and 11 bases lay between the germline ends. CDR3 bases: TGTGCCAGCAGCTTAGTCTCCAGGGAGAATGAGCAGTTCTTC. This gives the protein CASSLVSRENEQFF.

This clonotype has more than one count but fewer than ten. The CDR3 coding sequence is TGCGCCAGCAGCCAAGTTGGCTCTGGAAACACCATATATTTT. Protein: CASSQVGSGNTIYF. The rearrangement uses TRBV4-1 and TRBJ1-3; D uncertain. V dropped 1 base and J dropped 0 bases, with 4 bases sitting between them. This CDR3 contains 14 residues. The germline V gene has CDR1 MGHRA and CDR2 YSYEKL.

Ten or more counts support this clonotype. The CDR3 is CSATMGSSGYTF. CDR3 sequence (DNA): TGCAGTGCTACAATGGGGTCCTCTGGCTACACCTTC. The V call is TRBV20-1, the J call TRBJ1-2, with unresolved D. Trimming took 4 bases from V and 7 from J, leaving 13 bases between them. The CDR3 consists of 12 residues. Per germline, CDR1 DFQATT and CDR2 SNEGSKA (reference sequence).

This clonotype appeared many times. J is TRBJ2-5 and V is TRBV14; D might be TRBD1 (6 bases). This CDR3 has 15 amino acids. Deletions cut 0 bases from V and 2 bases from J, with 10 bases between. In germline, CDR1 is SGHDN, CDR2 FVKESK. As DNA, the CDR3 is TGTGCCAGCAGCCAAGATCAGGGGCGGCAAGAGACCCAGTACTTC. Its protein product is CASSQDQGRQETQYF. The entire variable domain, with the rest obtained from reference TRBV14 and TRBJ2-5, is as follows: EAGVTQFPSHSVIEKGQTVTLRCDPISGHDNLYWYRRVMGKEIKFLLHFVKESKQDESGMPNNRFLAERTGGTYSTLKVQPAELEDSGVYFCASSQDQGRQETQYFGPGTRLLVL.

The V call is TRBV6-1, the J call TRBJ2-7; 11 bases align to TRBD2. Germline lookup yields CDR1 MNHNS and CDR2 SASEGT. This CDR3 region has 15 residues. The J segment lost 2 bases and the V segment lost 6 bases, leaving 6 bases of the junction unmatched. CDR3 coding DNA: TGTGCCAGCAGACAGGGGACTAGCGGCACCTACGAGCAGTACTTC. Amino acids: CASRQGTSGTYEQYF.

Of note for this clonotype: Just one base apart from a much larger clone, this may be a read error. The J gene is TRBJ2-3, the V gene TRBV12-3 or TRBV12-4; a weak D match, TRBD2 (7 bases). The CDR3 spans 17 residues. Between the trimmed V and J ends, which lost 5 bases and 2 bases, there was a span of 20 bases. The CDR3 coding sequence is TGTGCCAGCAGTCCTCGGACTAGGGGGGTAATCACAGATACGCAGTATTTT. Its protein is CASSPRTRGVITDTQYF.

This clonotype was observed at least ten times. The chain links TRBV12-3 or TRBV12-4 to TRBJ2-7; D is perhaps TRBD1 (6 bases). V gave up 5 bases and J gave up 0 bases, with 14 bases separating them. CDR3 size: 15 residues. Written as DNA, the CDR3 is TGTGCCAGCAGTAGATACCGGGACAACTCCTACGAGCAGTACTTC. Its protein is CASSRYRDNSYEQYF.

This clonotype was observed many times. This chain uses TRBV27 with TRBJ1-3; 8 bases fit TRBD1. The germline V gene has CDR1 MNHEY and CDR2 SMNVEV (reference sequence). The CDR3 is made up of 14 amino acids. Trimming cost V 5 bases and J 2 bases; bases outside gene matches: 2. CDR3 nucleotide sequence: TGTGCCAGCAGTATGGACAGGGCTGGAAACACCATATATTTT. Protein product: CASSMDRAGNTIYF.